Here is one T cell receptor (beta chain) with its context. The data were taken from a study of blood T cell repertoires in COVID-19. Overall study context: The United States, Italy and Spain supplied acute and convalescent COVID-19 samples.

Original methodology: Reference gene primer amplification gave estimated nucleated cell counts. This table comes from immunoSEQ multiplex PCR, and its TCRdb copy is limited to in-frame clones, with some not included. V, J and clone size derive from that table, while D and trimming were established from the DNA sequence. The table has 400,000 to 550,000 clones, approximately 90% seen once. Ages ranged from about 18 to 90 years, with residence in around 24 US areas. Participants' reported clinical history set cohort assignment. The origin of this receptor is a young woman with acute COVID-19. Sequencing was performed on PBMCs or T cells enriched from blood (not recorded which).

The CDR3 nucleotides are TGCGCCAGCAGATACTACAGGGTCCATAATTCACCCCTCCACTTT. Protein sequence: CASRYYRVHNSPLHF. This chain connects TRBV10-2 to TRBJ1-6, with D possibly matching TRBD1 (6 bases). Germline CDR1 WSHSY, CDR2 SAAADI. V shed 6 bases and J shed 5 bases, with 14 bases lying between them. This CDR3 contains 15 residues.